The clone carrying this T cell receptor beta chain was counted a single time. Trimming removed 7 bases at V and 4 bases at J, with 16 bases between. The CDR3 is 14 residues long. Germline V gene data show CDR1 as SNHLY and CDR2 as FYNNEI. Measured with immunoSEQ multiplex PCR; TCRdb has only the in-frame clones, and not every one. The sample holds fewer than 90,000 clones, 88% seen once. This sample stems from a study of T cell responses to AZD1222 COVID-19 vaccine. This clonotype was sampled from an adult who received the AZD1222 COVID-19 vaccine. The sample consisted of peripheral blood, taken 28 days after the second AZD1222 dose. The rearrangement joins TRBV2 to TRBJ1-2; D is unresolved. The CDR3 loop reads CASMEEARIYGYTF. DNA of the CDR3: TGTGCCAGCATGGAGGAGGCACGGATCTATGGCTACACCTTC.